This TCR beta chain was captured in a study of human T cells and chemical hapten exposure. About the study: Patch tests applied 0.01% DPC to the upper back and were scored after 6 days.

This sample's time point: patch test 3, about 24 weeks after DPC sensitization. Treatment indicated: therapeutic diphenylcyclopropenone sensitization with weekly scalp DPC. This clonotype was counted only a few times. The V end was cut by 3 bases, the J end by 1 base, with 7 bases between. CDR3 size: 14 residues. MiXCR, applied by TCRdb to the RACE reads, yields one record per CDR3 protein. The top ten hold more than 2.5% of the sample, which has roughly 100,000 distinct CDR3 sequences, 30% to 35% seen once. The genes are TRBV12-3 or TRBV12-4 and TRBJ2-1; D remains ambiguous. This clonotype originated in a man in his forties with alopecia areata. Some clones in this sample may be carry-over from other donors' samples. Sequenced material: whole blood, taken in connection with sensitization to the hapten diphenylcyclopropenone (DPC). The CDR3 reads CASSFAASYNEQFF. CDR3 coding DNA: TGTGCCAGCAGTTTTGCCGCTTCCTACAATGAGCAGTTCTTC.